This T cell receptor (beta chain) was captured by sequencing in a study of blood T cell repertoires in COVID-19. Background on the study: Whether acute or convalescent, the COVID-19 samples came from the United States, Italy and Spain. The cDNA or gDNA used as material had been derived from T cells, B-cell-depleted T cells, or PBMCs.

In the authors' methods: Scientists estimated how many nucleated cells there were by amplifying reference gene primers. Measured with immunoSEQ multiplex PCR; TCRdb has only the in-frame clones, and not every one. D and trimming come from the DNA, and the V and J calls and clone size come from that table. The table shows some 31,000 clones, with roughly nine tenths occurring only once. The V gene end was trimmed by 4 bases and the J gene end by 7 bases; junction bases not matched to a gene: 4. CDR3 length equals 15 residues. Germline assignment: CDR1 MGHRA and CDR2 YSYEKL. This sequence originates from a man in his 70s with active COVID-19. The chain is built from TRBV4-1 and TRBJ2-1; 13 bases are shared with TRBD2. The sample taken for sequencing was peripheral blood. This CDR3 reads CASSPPTSGRNEQFF. CDR3 sequence (DNA): TGCGCCAGCAGCCCCCCGACTAGCGGGAGGAATGAGCAGTTCTTC.